This TCR beta chain was recorded in a study of OX40 agonist ivuxolimab in advanced cancers. About the investigation overall: Ivuxolimab was an agonistic, fully human IgG2 monoclonal antibody directed against OX40 (CD134), a costimulatory receptor. Intravenous ivuxolimab was administered to patients every 2 weeks at six dose levels: 0.01, 0.1, 0.3, 1.5, 3 and 10 mg/kg. Among the roughly 52 dose-escalation patients, around 19 had hepatocellular carcinoma, approximately 15 melanoma, 9 renal cell carcinoma and 9 head and neck cancer. A male proportion of 82.7% and a mean age of approximately 61 years, ranging from 23 to 79, were recorded for the dose-escalation cohort. Prior anti-PD-1, anti-PD-L1 or anti-CTLA-4 therapy was permitted, and 40% of dose-escalation patients had received checkpoint inhibitors. Partial responses were achieved by three dose-escalation patients, of whom one had hepatocellular carcinoma and two had cutaneous melanoma. Peripheral TCRbeta sequencing aimed to test whether ivuxolimab altered TCR sequence diversity and caused clonal T-cell expansion. The paper covers the monotherapy dose-escalation part of the phase I ivuxolimab trial, which included N of about 51 patients.

Genomic DNA was extracted from sorted cells for sequencing of the TCRbeta CDR3 region. The immunoSEQ Assay was used for sequencing of TCRbeta CDR3 regions. What TCRdb holds here is the immuneACCESS table cut down to in-frame rearrangements. Part of the clones is not present; checked against another copy, under half of the missing clones reflect an unresolved V gene, and the others are unexplained. This sample comprises tens of thousands of clones, approximately 78% of them detected only once. The ten most abundant clones make up approximately 5% of the sample. Counted from cysteine to phenylalanine, this CDR3 has 15 amino acids. Kept here is only the CDR3 DNA, which spans 45 bases and is read in frame from base 1. Looking up the germline V gene yields CDR1 MGHRA and CDR2 YSYEKL. V has 3 bases trimmed and J has 2 bases trimmed; junction bases matching no gene number 6. Results and caveats for the whole study, not just this receptor: At doses of 0.1 to 3.0 mg/kg, clonal expansion of both CD4+ and CD8+ T cells in blood was seen between baseline and week 6. In the 0.1-3.0 mg/kg groups, partial responders had among the lowest normalized peripheral clonal expansion, particularly in CD8+ T cells. On average, CD8+ T cells showed more expanded clones than CD4+ T cells after ivuxolimab. The antigen specificity of the clonally expanded peripheral T cells was not determined. Low levels of normalized T-cell clonal expansion were also seen in some patients who did not respond.

A remark on this clone: Its antigen is unknown. No base quality information exists; no much larger clone differs at one position.

Patients with autoimmune disease history or receiving systemic immunosuppression were excluded from the trial. Peripheral blood for TCR sequencing was collected from all dose cohorts at baseline, on cycle 4 day 1, and on cycle 7 day 1. Samples were obtained from an open-label, multicenter, first-in-human phase I dose-escalation trial of ivuxolimab. Adults with locally advanced or metastatic head and neck squamous cell, hepatocellular, melanoma or renal cell carcinoma were enrolled in the trial. Before TCR sequencing, CD4+ T cells and CD8+ T cells were sorted from peripheral blood as separate populations.

Rearrangement joined TRBV4-1 to TRBJ2-7; TRBD1 agrees with 8 junctional bases. The sequences come from CD4+ or CD8+ T cells sorted from blood, collected in a trial of the OX40 agonist ivuxolimab. The sequence derives from an adult with an advanced solid tumor such as melanoma, head and neck, liver or kidney cancer. The CDR3 reads as follows: CASSQRQGATYEQYF. The DNA sequence is TGCGCCAGCAGCCAGAGGCAGGGGGCAACCTACGAGCAGTACTTC.